This T cell receptor beta chain originates from a study of CD8 T cells in ankylosing spondylitis. Study observations and caveats: The study identified a TCR beta motif of several highly homologous variants that appeared characteristic of ankylosing spondylitis blood.

Trimming at V came to 0 bases and at J to 4 bases, leaving 4 bases not matched to a gene. The CDR3 covers 14 residues. Germline V CDR1 and CDR2: SGDLS, YYNGEE. MiXCR, run by TCRdb on the 5' RACE reads, gives a single entry per CDR3 protein. This table has approximately 42,000 distinct CDR3 sequences, 3% to 4.5% appearing once. This clonotype has at least ten counts. Its antigen is still unknown. Sequenced input: blood, either unsorted or a sorted T cell fraction (not recorded which). The rearrangement joins TRBV9 to TRBJ2-7; 7 bases map to TRBD2. The receptor was derived from a female donor with ankylosing spondylitis or in good health (not recorded which). CDR3 loop: CASSVETGGYEQYF. The CDR3 DNA follows: TGTGCCAGCAGCGTAGAAACGGGGGGTTACGAGCAGTACTTC.